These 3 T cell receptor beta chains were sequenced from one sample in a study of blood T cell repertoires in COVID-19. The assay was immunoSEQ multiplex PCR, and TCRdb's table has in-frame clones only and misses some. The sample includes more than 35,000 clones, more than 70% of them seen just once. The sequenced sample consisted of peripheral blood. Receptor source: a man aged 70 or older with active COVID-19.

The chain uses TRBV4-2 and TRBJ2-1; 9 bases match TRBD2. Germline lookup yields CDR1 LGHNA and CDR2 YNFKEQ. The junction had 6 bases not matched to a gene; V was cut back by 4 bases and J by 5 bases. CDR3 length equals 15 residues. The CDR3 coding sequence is TGTGCCAGCAGCCTTAGCGGGGGCGTCGACAATGAGCAGTTCTTC. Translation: CASSLSGGVDNEQFF.

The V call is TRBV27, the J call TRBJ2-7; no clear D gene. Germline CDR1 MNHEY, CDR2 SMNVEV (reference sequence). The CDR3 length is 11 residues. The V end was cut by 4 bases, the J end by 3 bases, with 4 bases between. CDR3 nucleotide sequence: TGTGCCAGCAGTTCGTTCTACGAGCAGTACTTC. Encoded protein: CASSSFYEQYF.

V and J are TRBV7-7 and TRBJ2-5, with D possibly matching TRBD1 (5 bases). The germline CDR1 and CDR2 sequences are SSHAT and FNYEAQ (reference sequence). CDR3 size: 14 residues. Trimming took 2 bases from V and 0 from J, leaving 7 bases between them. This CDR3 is CASSLTGHQETQYF. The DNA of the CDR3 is TGTGCCAGCAGCTTAACAGGACACCAAGAGACCCAGTACTTC.